These T cell receptor beta chains were read from a single sample in a study of shared clonotypes between healthy human individuals. Clones were sequenced by immunoSEQ multiplex PCR, and TCRdb holds only the in-frame ones, with some missing. The table has 2 million to 2.5 million clones, under 95% seen once; the top ten hold more than 1.5%. Sample: naive CD8+ T cells from PBMCs. The source of these receptors is a man aged 18-30 years in good health. Some clones in this sample may be carry-over from other donors' samples. Both conserved end residues are part of each CDR3. D genes are given only for firm matches. Size tells how often a clone was seen (once, few, many) or the class of an expanded clone, and some rows leave it out.

D gene	J gene	clone size	V gene	CDR3 DNA	CDR3 protein
.	TRBJ1-1	.	TRBV6-5	TGTGCCAGCAGTTACCTCCCGGTGGGGGACACTGAAGCTTTCTTT	CASSYLPVGDTEAFF
.	TRBJ2-7	.	TRBV19	TGTGCCAGTTCGGCGGGACTCTCCTACGAGCAGTACTTC	CASSAGLSYEQYF
TRBD2	TRBJ2-7	.	TRBV27	TGTGCCAGCAGTCACTCCGGGACTAGCGACTACGAGCAGTACTTC	CASSHSGTSDYEQYF
.	TRBJ1-2	.	TRBV27	TGTGCCAGCAGTACCTCCCCGTATGGCTACACCTTC	CASSTSPYGYTF
.	TRBJ1-2	.	TRBV7-9	TGTGCCAGCAGCTTAGTAAGGGGAGACTATGGCTACACCTTC	CASSLVRGDYGYTF
.	TRBJ2-1	.	TRBV11-2	TGTGCCAGCAGCTTAGAAAGCGGTGAGCAGTTCTTC	CASSLESGEQFF
TRBD1	TRBJ2-3	.	TRBV7-9	TGTGCCAGCAGCTTAGGACAGGGCGGCACAGATACGCAGTATTTT	CASSLGQGGTDTQYF
.	TRBJ2-7	.	TRBV30	TGTGCCTGGAGTGTACTCGTGGGACCCTACGAGCAGTACTTC	CAWSVLVGPYEQYF
.	TRBJ2-1	.	TRBV18	TGTGCCAGCTCACCTGGGCACAATGAGCAGTTCTTC	CASSPGHNEQFF
.	TRBJ2-5	.	TRBV5-6	TGTGCCAGCAGCCGCGGGACACGGCAAGAGACCCAGTACTTC	CASSRGTRQETQYF
.	TRBJ2-7	few	TRBV28	TGTGCCAGCAGTTTACCGCCAGGGGGGGGCCACGAGCAGTACTTC	CASSLPPGGGHEQYF
.	TRBJ2-7	.	TRBV6-1	TGTGCCAGCACCCCCTTGGGGGGGCAGCGGTACGAGCAGTACTTC	CASTPLGGQRYEQYF
.	TRBJ2-1	.	TRBV7-9	TGTGCCAGCAGCTTAGCGTTTGGCGAGGGGTCCTACAATGAGCAGTTCTTC	CASSLAFGEGSYNEQFF
.	TRBJ2-3	.	TRBV5-1	TGCGCCAGCAGCCAATCTTTCGGGATTGGTATCACAGATACGCAGTATTTT	CASSQSFGIGITDTQYF
TRBD2	TRBJ2-1	.	TRBV9	TGTGCCAGCAGCGGGGCTAGCGGTTACAATGAGCAGTTCTTC	CASSGASGYNEQFF
.	TRBJ1-2	.	TRBV5-4	TGTGCCAGCAGCTTGGAGGGTGAGAGCTATGGCTACACCTTC	CASSLEGESYGYTF
.	TRBJ2-2	.	TRBV25-1	TGTGCCAGCAGTGAAGTGGAAGGGGCAGGGGTCACCGGGGAGCTGTTTTTT	CASSEVEGAGVTGELFF
.	TRBJ2-7	.	TRBV7-8	TGTGCCAGCAGCTTAGTGGCCAAGCCCTACGAGCAGTACTTC	CASSLVAKPYEQYF
.	TRBJ2-5	.	TRBV28	TGTGCCAGCAGTTTATCCCCACAATTGGGCAGTCAAGAGACCCAGTACTTC	CASSLSPQLGSQETQYF
TRBD2	TRBJ2-1	.	TRBV2	TGTGCCACCTCCCTGTGGCTAGCGGGAGCGAATGAGCAGTTCTTC	CATSLWLAGANEQFF
TRBD1	TRBJ1-1	few	TRBV27	TGTGCCAGCAGTTTGAGGGGGCCCACTGAAGCTTTCTTT	CASSLRGPTEAFF
TRBD2	TRBJ2-7	.	TRBV11-2	TGTGCCAGCAGCTTAGGACTAGCTTACGAGCAGTACTTC	CASSLGLAYEQYF
TRBD2	TRBJ2-5	.	TRBV9	TGTGCCAGCAGCGTAGAAGCGGGAGTCCAAGAGACCCAGTACTTC	CASSVEAGVQETQYF
.	TRBJ2-1	.	TRBV2	TGTGCCAGCAGTGAAGCGTTGCACAATGAGCAGTTCTTC	CASSEALHNEQFF
.	TRBJ1-2	.	TRBV7-8	TGTGCCAGCAGCTTAGTTCCGACCCGGCATGGCTACACCTTC	CASSLVPTRHGYTF
TRBD1	TRBJ1-1	.	TRBV12-5	TGTGCTAGTGGTTTAGGCACAGGGGGCACTGAAGCTTTCTTT	CASGLGTGGTEAFF
TRBD1	TRBJ2-7	few	TRBV2	TGTGCCAGCAGGGCAGGACAGGGTCTATCGGGGGAGCAGTACTTC	CASRAGQGLSGEQYF
.	TRBJ1-1	.	TRBV28	TGTGCCAGCAGTTTTAACCTTATGAACACTGAAGCTTTCTTT	CASSFNLMNTEAFF
TRBD1	TRBJ2-1	.	TRBV28	TGTGCCAGCGTCGGGACAGGGGGCGGACGGGGACGCTCCTACAATGAGCAGTTCTTC	CASVGTGGGRGRSYNEQFF
.	TRBJ1-3	.	TRBV20-1	TGCAGTGCTACTCCGGGAAACACCATATATTTT	CSATPGNTIYF
.	TRBJ2-2	.	TRBV5-1	TGCGCCAGCAGCTTGGAGTTGCTGCGGGGCCCCGGGGAGCTGTTTTTT	CASSLELLRGPGELFF
.	TRBJ1-4	.	TRBV19	TGTGCGAGTAGTCGGCAGGAATGGAATGAAAAACTGTTTTTT	CASSRQEWNEKLFF
.	TRBJ2-3	.	TRBV5-1	TGCGCCAGCAGCTTGTTGGTATCTTCGAGCACAGATACGCAGTATTTT	CASSLLVSSSTDTQYF
TRBD2	TRBJ2-7	.	TRBV7-9	TGTGCCAGCAGCCCACCGACTAGCGGGGCCTACGAGCAGTACTTC	CASSPPTSGAYEQYF
.	TRBJ1-1	.	TRBV7-7	TGTGCCAGCAGTCAGCATCCGAACACTGAAGCTTTCTTT	CASSQHPNTEAFF
TRBD1	TRBJ1-5	.	TRBV29-1	TGCAGCGTTGCTGCCAGGGGGAGGAATCAGCCCCAGCATTTT	CSVAARGRNQPQHF
.	TRBJ1-2	.	TRBV28	TGTGCCAGCAGCCGAAGGGGAATGAGGGTAAACTATGGCTACACCTTC	CASSRRGMRVNYGYTF
.	TRBJ2-5	.	TRBV7-7	TGTGCCAGCAGCTTCTCCAGGCAGAAACAAGAGACCCAGTACTTC	CASSFSRQKQETQYF
.	TRBJ1-1	.	TRBV19	TGTGCCAGTAGAATTATGCATGAGGGCGGGAACACTGAAGCTTTCTTT	CASRIMHEGGNTEAFF
TRBD2	TRBJ2-7	.	TRBV6-5	TGTGCCAGCAGTTATGGGACTAGCGATTTCTACGAGCAGTACTTC	CASSYGTSDFYEQYF
TRBD1	TRBJ2-7	.	TRBV6-5	TGTGCCAGCAGTTGGGGACAGGGGGCTTACGAGCAGTACTTC	CASSWGQGAYEQYF
TRBD1	TRBJ2-2	.	TRBV28	TGTGCCAGCAGTTTACCAACCACCGGGACAGCTAAGACCGGGGAGCTGTTTTTT	CASSLPTTGTAKTGELFF
.	TRBJ2-7	.	TRBV4-3	TGCGCCAGCAGCCAGGGAACAGGAGAGGCGTCCTACGAGCAGTACTTC	CASSQGTGEASYEQYF
.	TRBJ2-2	.	TRBV5-6	TGTGCCAGCAAACACGGGCGAGGAGCGAACACCGGGGAGCTGTTTTTT	CASKHGRGANTGELFF
TRBD1	TRBJ1-2	.	TRBV15	TGTGCCACCAGCAGAGAACCGACAGGGGTTATAGGGGGCTACACCTTC	CATSREPTGVIGGYTF
TRBD1	TRBJ2-1	.	TRBV5-6	TGTGCCAGCAGCCTCGGACAGGACAATGAGCAGTTCTTC	CASSLGQDNEQFF
TRBD2	TRBJ2-1	.	TRBV29-1	TGCAGCGTTGAAGGTTTACACGAGCGGGAGGGGTCCTACAATGAGCAGTTCTTC	CSVEGLHEREGSYNEQFF
.	TRBJ1-2	.	TRBV7-9	TGTGCCAGCAGCTTGAGGGGCGCGGAACCCGGAAACTATGGCTACACCTTC	CASSLRGAEPGNYGYTF
.	TRBJ2-3	once	TRBV29-1	TGCAGCGCCGAAACGATTTCAGATACGCAGTATTTT	CSAETISDTQYF
.	TRBJ2-1	once	TRBV9	TGTGCCAGCAGCCTACGAGGGGGGCTGATGCCTGACAATGAGCAGTTCTTC	CASSLRGGLMPDNEQFF
.	TRBJ2-7	.	TRBV28	TGTGCCAGCAGGGAGTTGCCCCTGGACGAGCAGTACTTC	CASRELPLDEQYF
.	TRBJ2-7	.	TRBV11-2	TGTGCCAGCAGCCCGAGGTGGAGCTCCTACGAGCAGTACTTC	CASSPRWSSYEQYF
.	TRBJ2-3	.	TRBV9	TGTGCCAGCAGCGCCGCACAGGGGACTCCACAAGATACGCAGTATTTT	CASSAAQGTPQDTQYF
.	TRBJ1-1	.	TRBV28	TGTGCCAGCCTCCCCATGAGGGACACTGAAGCTTTCTTT	CASLPMRDTEAFF
.	TRBJ2-3	.	TRBV12-5	TGTGCTAGTGGTTTGACCGTCACAGATACGCAGTATTTT	CASGLTVTDTQYF
TRBD1	TRBJ1-4	.	TRBV6-6	TGTGCCAGCAGCTCCACCGGGACAGGGAATGAAAAACTGTTTTTT	CASSSTGTGNEKLFF
.	TRBJ2-5	.	TRBV5-5	TGTGCCAGCAGCCCGGACGCAAACCAAGAGACCCAGTACTTC	CASSPDANQETQYF
.	TRBJ2-6	.	TRBV7-6	TGTGCCAGCAGCTTAGATGTACGGTACTCTGGGGCCAACGTCCTGACTTTC	CASSLDVRYSGANVLTF
.	TRBJ2-1	.	TRBV9	TGTGCCAGCAGCGTACATCCGGGGAGTGCAGATGAGCAGTTCTTC	CASSVHPGSADEQFF